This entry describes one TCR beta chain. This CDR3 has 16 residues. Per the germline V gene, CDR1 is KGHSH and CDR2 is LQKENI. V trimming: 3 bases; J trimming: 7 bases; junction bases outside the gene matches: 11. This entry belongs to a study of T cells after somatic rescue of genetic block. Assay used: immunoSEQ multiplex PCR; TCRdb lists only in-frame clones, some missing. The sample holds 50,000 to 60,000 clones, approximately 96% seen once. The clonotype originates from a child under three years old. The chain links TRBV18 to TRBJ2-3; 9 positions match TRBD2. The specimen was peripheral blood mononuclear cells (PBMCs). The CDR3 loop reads CASSPQVAGGPYTQYF. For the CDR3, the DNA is TGTGCCAGCTCACCCCAGGTTGCGGGAGGGCCGTATACGCAGTATTTT.